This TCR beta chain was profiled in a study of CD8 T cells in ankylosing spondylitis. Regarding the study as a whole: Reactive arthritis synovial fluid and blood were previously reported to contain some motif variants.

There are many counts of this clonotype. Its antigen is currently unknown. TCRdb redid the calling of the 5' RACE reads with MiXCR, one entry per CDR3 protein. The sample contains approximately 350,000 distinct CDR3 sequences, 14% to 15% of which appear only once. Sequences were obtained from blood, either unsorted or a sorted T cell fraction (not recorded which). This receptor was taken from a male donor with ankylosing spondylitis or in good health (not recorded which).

The CDR3 DNA follows: TGTGCCAGCAGTTTAGGGTCGGGTCAGCCCCAGCATTTT. Protein: CASSLGSGQPQHF. V usage is TRBV12-3 or TRBV12-4 and J usage is TRBJ1-5; D gene unclear. The CDR3 sequence is 13 residues long. V shed 1 base and J shed 6 bases, with 7 bases lying between them.